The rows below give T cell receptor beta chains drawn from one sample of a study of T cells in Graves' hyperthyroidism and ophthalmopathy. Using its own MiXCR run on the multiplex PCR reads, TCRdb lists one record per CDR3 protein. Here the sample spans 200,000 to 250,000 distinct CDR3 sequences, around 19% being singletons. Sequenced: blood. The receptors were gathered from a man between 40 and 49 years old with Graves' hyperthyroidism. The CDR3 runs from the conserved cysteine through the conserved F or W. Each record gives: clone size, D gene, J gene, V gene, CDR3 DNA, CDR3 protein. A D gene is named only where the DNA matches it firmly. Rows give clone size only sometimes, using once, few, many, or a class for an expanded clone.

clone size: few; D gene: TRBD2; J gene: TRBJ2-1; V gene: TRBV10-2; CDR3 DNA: TGCGCCAGCAGGGCTAGCGGGGGTTCGAATGAGCAGTTCTTC; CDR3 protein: CASRASGGSNEQFF
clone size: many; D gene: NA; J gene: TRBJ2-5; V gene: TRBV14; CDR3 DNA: TGTGCCAGCAGCCAAGGGGGGATCGGCCAAGAGACCCAGTACTTC; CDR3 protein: CASSQGGIGQETQYF
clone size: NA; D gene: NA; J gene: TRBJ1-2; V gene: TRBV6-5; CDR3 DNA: TGTGCCAGCAGTTACTCGACTGGACAGTTAGACGGCTACACCTTC; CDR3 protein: CASSYSTGQLDGYTF
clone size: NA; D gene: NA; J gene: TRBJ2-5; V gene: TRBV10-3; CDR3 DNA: TGTGCCATCAGTGGGGACAATCAGCAAGAGACCCAGTACTTC; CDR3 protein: CAISGDNQQETQYF
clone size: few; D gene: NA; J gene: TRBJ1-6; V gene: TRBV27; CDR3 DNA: TGTGCCAGCAGTTTATCGTACGGTGGTCCCCTCCACTTT; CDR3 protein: CASSLSYGGPLHF
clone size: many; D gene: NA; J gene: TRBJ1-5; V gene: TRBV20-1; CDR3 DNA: TGCAGTGCGCCGCCGGGGGTAGGGCAGCCCCAGCATTTT; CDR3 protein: CSAPPGVGQPQHF
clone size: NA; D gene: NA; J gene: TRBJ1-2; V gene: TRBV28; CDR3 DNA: TGTGCCAGCAGGAAAACAGAAGACTATGGCTACACCTTC; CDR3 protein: CASRKTEDYGYTF
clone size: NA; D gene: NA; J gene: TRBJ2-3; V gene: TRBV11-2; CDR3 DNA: TGTGCCAGCAGCTTAGATAGTATGGATACGCAGTATTTT; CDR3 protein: CASSLDSMDTQYF
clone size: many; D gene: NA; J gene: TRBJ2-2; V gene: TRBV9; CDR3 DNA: TGTGCCAGCGGGTCCGGTAGGGAGAACACCGGGGAGCTGTTTTTT; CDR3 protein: CASGSGRENTGELFF
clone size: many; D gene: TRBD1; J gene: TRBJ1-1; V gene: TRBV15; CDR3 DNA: TGTGCCACCAGCAGGACAGGGTTTCTAGCTTTCTTT; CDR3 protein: CATSRTGFLAFF
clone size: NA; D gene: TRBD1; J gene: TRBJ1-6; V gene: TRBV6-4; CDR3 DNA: TGTGCCACCCGGGACAGTCCCTCCTATAATTCACCCCTCCACTTT; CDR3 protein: CATRDSPSYNSPLHF
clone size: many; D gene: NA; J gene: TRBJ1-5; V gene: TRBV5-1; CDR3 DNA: TGCGCCAGCAGCTTGGCCCGGGATCAGCCCCAGCATTTT; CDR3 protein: CASSLARDQPQHF
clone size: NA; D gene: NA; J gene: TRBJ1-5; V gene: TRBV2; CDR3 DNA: TGTGCCAGCCGGGGAACAGCTGGCAATCGGCCCCAGCATTTT; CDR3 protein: CASRGTAGNRPQHF
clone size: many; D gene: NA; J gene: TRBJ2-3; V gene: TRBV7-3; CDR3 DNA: TGTGCCAGCAGCCTAAACCAGGGGGGGACAGATACGCAGTATTTT; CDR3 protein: CASSLNQGGTDTQYF
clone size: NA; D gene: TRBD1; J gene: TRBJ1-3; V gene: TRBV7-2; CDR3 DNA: TGTGCCAGCAGCCCAAGGGACAGGGATGGAAACACCATATATTTT; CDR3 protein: CASSPRDRDGNTIYF
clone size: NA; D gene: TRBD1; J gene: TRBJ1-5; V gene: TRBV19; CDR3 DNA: TGTGCCAGTAGTATCGGGACAGGCCCCAGTCAGCCCCAGCATTTT; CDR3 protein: CASSIGTGPSQPQHF
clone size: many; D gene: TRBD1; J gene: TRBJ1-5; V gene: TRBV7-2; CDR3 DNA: TGTGCCAGCAGCTCAGACAGGGTTCAGCCCCAGCATTTT; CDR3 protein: CASSSDRVQPQHF
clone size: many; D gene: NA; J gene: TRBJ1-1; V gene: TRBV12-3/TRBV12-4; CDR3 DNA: TGTGCCAGCACCACCACCCGGGGACATAGGAACACTGAAGCTTTCTTT; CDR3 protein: CASTTTRGHRNTEAFF
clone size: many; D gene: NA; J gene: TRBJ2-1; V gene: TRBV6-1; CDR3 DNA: TGTGCCAGCAGTGACATCCAGGGGGGATCCTACAATGAGCAGTTCTTC; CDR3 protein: CASSDIQGGSYNEQFF
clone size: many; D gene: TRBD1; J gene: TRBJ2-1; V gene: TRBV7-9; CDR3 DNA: TGTGCCAGCAGCTTAAGTCAGGGGGCGAATAATGAGCAGTTCTTC; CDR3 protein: CASSLSQGANNEQFF
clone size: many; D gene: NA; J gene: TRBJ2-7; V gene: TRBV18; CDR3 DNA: TGTGCCAGCTTAGAGGGGCGCTCCTACGAGCAGTACTTC; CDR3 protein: CASLEGRSYEQYF
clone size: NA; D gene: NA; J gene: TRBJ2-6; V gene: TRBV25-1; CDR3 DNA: TGTGCCAGCAGTGACAGCTGGGGACTCGAGGCTGAGGCCAACGTCCTGACTTTC; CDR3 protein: CASSDSWGLEAEANVLTF
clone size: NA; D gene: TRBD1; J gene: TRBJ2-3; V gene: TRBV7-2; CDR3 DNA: TGTGCCAGCAGCACAGGGGGCCCAGATACGCAGTATTTT; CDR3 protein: CASSTGGPDTQYF
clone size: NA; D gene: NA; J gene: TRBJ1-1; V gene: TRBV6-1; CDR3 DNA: TGTGCCAGCAGACTGAGTTTTTCAGGTAACACTGAAGCTTTCTTT; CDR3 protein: CASRLSFSGNTEAFF
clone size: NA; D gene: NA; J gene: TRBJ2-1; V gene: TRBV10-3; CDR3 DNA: TGTGCCACCCTTACAGGGTCCAATGAGCAGTTCTTC; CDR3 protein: CATLTGSNEQFF
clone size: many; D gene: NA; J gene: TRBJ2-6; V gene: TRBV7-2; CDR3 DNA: TGTGCCAGCACCCACAGGTTACTCTCTGGGGCCAACGTCCTGACTTTC; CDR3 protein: CASTHRLLSGANVLTF
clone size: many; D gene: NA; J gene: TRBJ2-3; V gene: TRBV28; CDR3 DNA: TGTGCCAGCTCGTCCACGAGGCGATCAGATACGCAGTATTTT; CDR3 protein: CASSSTRRSDTQYF
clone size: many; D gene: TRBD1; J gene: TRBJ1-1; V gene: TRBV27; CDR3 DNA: TGTGCCAGCAGTTGGGGGACAGGTGCCTCCGTGGCTTTCTTT; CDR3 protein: CASSWGTGASVAFF
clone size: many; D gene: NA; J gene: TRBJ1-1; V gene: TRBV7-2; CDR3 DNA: TGTGCCAGCAGCCTAAGTCCAGATAACACTGAAGCTTTCTTT; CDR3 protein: CASSLSPDNTEAFF
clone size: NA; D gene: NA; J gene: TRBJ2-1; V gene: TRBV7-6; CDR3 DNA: TGTGCCAGCAGCTTAGCACTAGCAGGTGTCGATGAGCAGTTCTTC; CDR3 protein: CASSLALAGVDEQFF
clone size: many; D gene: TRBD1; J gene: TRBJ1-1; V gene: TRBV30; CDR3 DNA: TGTGCCTGGAGTGTACGGGGACAGGGGATTCGGAGGACTGAAGCTTTCTTT; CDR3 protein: CAWSVRGQGIRRTEAFF
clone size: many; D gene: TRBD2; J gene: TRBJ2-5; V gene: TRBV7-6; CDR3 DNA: TGTGCCAGCAGCTTAAGCGGGAGAACCCAAGAGACCCAGTACTTC; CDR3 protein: CASSLSGRTQETQYF
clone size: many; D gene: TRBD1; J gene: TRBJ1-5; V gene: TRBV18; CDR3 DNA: TGTGCCAGCTCACCTCGGACAGGGCTGGATCAGCCCCAGCATTTT; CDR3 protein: CASSPRTGLDQPQHF
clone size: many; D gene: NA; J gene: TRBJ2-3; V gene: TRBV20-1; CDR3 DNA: TGCAGCACCATTGGGACCACAGATACGCAGTATTTT; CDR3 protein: CSTIGTTDTQYF
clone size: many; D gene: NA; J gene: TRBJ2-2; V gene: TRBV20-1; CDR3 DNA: TGCAGTGCTATGGATTGGTCGAACACCGGGGAGCTGTTTTTT; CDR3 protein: CSAMDWSNTGELFF
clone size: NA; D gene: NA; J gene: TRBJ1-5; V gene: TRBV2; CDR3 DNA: TGTGCCAGCAGTGAGGGTCCATCGGTGGGCAATCAGCCCCAGCATTTT; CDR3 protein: CASSEGPSVGNQPQHF
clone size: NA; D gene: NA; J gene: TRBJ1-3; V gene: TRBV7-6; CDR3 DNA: TGTGCCAGCAGCCCAGACAGAACCTCTGGAAACACCATATATTTT; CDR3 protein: CASSPDRTSGNTIYF
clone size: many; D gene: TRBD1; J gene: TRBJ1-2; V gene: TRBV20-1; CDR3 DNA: TGCAGTGCTAAAGGACAGGGCGAGCACTATGGCTACACCTTC; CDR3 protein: CSAKGQGEHYGYTF
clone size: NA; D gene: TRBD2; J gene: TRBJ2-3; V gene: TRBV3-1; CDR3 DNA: TGTGCCAGCAGCCAAGACCTATTCTCCGGGACTAGCGGGGACCCAGATACGCAGTATTTT; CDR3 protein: CASSQDLFSGTSGDPDTQYF
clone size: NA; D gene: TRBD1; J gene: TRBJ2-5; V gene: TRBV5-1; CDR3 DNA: TGCGCCAGCAGCTTGGACGGGCCAGGGACAGAACTGTACTTC; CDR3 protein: CASSLDGPGTELYF
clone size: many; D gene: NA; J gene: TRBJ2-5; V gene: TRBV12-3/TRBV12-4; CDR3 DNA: TGTGCCAGCAGTTCCCACAGGGCTTGGGAGACCCAGTACTTC; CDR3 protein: CASSSHRAWETQYF
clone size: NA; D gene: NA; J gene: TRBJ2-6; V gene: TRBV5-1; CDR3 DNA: TGCGCCAGCAGCTTGATGCAAAACTCTGGGGCCAACGTCCTGACTTTC; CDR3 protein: CASSLMQNSGANVLTF
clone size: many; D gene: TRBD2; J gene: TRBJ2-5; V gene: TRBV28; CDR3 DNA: TGTGCCAGCAGTTCCTCTAGCGGGTTGGAGACCCAGTACTTC; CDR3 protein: CASSSSSGLETQYF
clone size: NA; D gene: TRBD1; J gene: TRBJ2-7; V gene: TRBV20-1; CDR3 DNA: TGCAGTGCTAACCCACGAAGAGGACAGGGAACCTACGAGCAGTACTTC; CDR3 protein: CSANPRRGQGTYEQYF
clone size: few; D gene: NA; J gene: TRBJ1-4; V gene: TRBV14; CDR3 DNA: TGTGCCAGCAGCCGGGGGGGATCGGAAAAACTGTTTTTT; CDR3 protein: CASSRGGSEKLFF
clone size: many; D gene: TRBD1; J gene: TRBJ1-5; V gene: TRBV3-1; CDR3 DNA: TGTGCCAGCAGCAGATCAGACAGGGAAAGCAATCAGCCCCAGCATTTT; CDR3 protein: CASSRSDRESNQPQHF